What follows are 13 T cell receptor beta chains derived from one specimen sequenced in a study of vaccination and CD4 T cells after COVID-19. Their cognate antigens are unknown. Regarding treatment: roughly 10-day PBMC culture with coronavirus spike peptide pools or control peptides (ViraFEST assay). Sequencing of the DNA from cultured CD4+ T cells was carried out with the Oncomine TCR Beta short-read assay. TCRdb used MiXCR to reprocess the PCR reads, holding one entry per CDR3 protein. The sample holds approximately 12,000 distinct CDR3 sequences; about 50% are singletons and the top ten take about 33%. The sample comprised CD4+ T cells from blood, cultured in vitro. The receptors here all came from a human donor who had recovered from COVID-19.

This clonotype was detected a few times. The chain links TRBV11-3 to TRBJ1-6, with TRBD1 matching 7 bases. Germline V gene sequence: CDR1 SGHNT, CDR2 YENEEA. This CDR3 spans 16 amino acids. V lost 5 bases to trimming and J lost 3 bases; unmatched junction nucleotides: 7. Here the CDR3 reads CASSLGTAGYNSPLHF. The CDR3 DNA is TGTGCCAGCAGCCTTGGGACAGCCGGCTATAATTCACCCCTCCACTTT.

This clonotype was picked up a small number of times. The J gene is TRBJ1-1, the V gene TRBV20-1, with D uncertain. The germline CDR1 and CDR2 sequences are DFQATT and SNEGSKA (reference sequence). Trimming removed 5 bases from V and 5 bases from J, with 15 bases in between. This CDR3 region has 13 residues. CDR3 residues: CSALNPSGTEAFF. The CDR3 region has the DNA TGCAGTGCTCTGAACCCCTCGGGGACTGAAGCTTTCTTT.

The chain carries TRBV5-1 and TRBJ2-7; D ambiguous. Between the trimmed V and J ends, which lost 5 bases and 0 bases, there was a span of 3 bases. The CDR3 runs to 11 residues. Germline CDR1 reads SGHRS; CDR2 reads YFSETQ. In DNA, the CDR3 is TGCGCCAGCAGGTCCTCCTACGAGCAGTACTTC. Translating gives CASRSSYEQYF.

V is TRBV5-3 and J is TRBJ1-6; 7 bases match TRBD1. TRBV5-3 is identified as an open reading frame with a role that is uncertain. V was clipped by 8 bases and J by 5 bases; unmatched bases: 13. CDR3 size: 16 residues. The CDR3 here is CASSVGSGTDNSPLHF. The CDR3 coding sequence is TGTGCCAGCAGCGTAGGATCCGGGACAGATAATTCACCCCTCCACTTT.

In its sample, this clonotype was seen a few times. The rearrangement links TRBV30 to TRBJ1-1; D uncertain. The CDR3 consists of 12 residues. V was cut by 0 bases and J by 6 bases, with 8 bases left in between. CDR1 is GTSNPN, CDR2 SVGIG, per germline (reference sequence). This chain's CDR3 is CAWSVLGAEAFF. CDR3 coding DNA: TGTGCCTGGAGTGTACTGGGAGCTGAAGCTTTCTTT.

CDR3 in amino acids: CASSLTGAHIQYF. CDR3 coding DNA: TGTGCCAGCAGCTTGACGGGGGCCCACATTCAGTACTTC. This chain connects TRBV5-5 to TRBJ2-4, with D tentatively TRBD1 or TRBD2 (6 bases each). Germline CDR1 is SGHKS and CDR2 is YYEKEE (reference sequence). The CDR3 contains 13 residues. The V end was cut by 1 base, the J end by 8 bases, with 10 bases between.

CDR3 loop: CASSSDRGSYNEQFF. The DNA for the CDR3 is TGTGCCAGCAGTTCAGACAGGGGCTCCTACAATGAGCAGTTCTTC. The gene calls are TRBV12-3 or TRBV12-4 and TRBJ2-1; 8 nucleotides agree with TRBD1. The CDR3 runs 15 residues. The J segment lost 0 bases and the V segment lost 4 bases, leaving 2 bases of the junction unmatched.

The chain links TRBV9 to TRBJ2-7, with 8 bases lining up with TRBD2. The germline gives CDR1 SGDLS, CDR2 YYNGEE. V lost 0 bases to trimming and J lost 1 base; unmatched junction nucleotides: 15. The CDR3 totals 19 residues. The CDR3: CASSVGWSGGLARSYEQYF. In DNA form, the CDR3 reads TGTGCCAGCAGCGTAGGCTGGTCTGGAGGACTAGCCCGTTCCTACGAGCAGTACTTC.

The gene calls are TRBV5-5 and TRBJ2-5; the D gene is possibly TRBD2 (7 bases). CDR3 length: 14 residues. Germline CDR1 reads SGHKS; CDR2 reads YYEKEE (reference sequence). The ends were cut back, 4 bases at V and 5 bases at J, with 15 bases in the middle. This chain's CDR3 is CASSRGGVKETQYF. The CDR3 DNA sequence: TGTGCCAGCAGCCGAGGGGGGGTTAAGGAGACCCAGTACTTC.

This sequence joins TRBV18 and TRBJ2-5; 7 bases match TRBD1. J gave up 4 bases and V 2 bases, and 13 bases lay outside the gene matches. Germline CDR1 and CDR2: KGHSH and LQKENI. CDR3 length: 17 amino acids. This CDR3 reads CASSPGAVRQGRETQYF. The CDR3 DNA sequence: TGTGCCAGCTCACCAGGGGCGGTGAGACAGGGCCGAGAGACCCAGTACTTC. The full variable domain, in which reference TRBV18 and TRBJ2-5 provide the parts outside the CDR3, is NAGVMQNPRHLVRRRGQEARLRCSPMKGHSHVYWYRQLPEEGLKFMVYLQKENIIDESGMPKERFSAEFPKEGPSILRIQQVVRGDSAAYFCASSPGAVRQGRETQYFGPGTRLLVL.

The V and J genes are TRBV6-1 and TRBJ2-3; 7 bases agree with TRBD2. The CDR3 consists of 17 residues. CDR1 is MNHNS, CDR2 SASEGT, per germline. The J segment lost 0 bases and the V segment lost 11 bases, leaving 17 bases of the junction unmatched. CDR3 sequence (DNA): TGTGCCTGTGATTTTCGGGGCGCGGGGGTAAGCACAGATACGCAGTATTTT. Translation: CACDFRGAGVSTDTQYF.

V is TRBV2 and J is TRBJ1-3, with TRBD1 matching over 7 bases. CDR3 length: 15 amino acids. V trimming: 6 bases; J trimming: 4 bases; junction bases outside the gene matches: 9. Germline V gene lookup returns CDR1 SNHLY and CDR2 FYNNEI. The CDR3 DNA follows: TGTGCCAGCAGCGCCGGGACAGCCAAAGGAAACACCATATATTTT. This gives the protein CASSAGTAKGNTIYF.

The chain uses TRBV6-1 and TRBJ1-6; D unresolved. The V gene lost 5 bases and the J gene lost 10 bases, with 9 bases spanning the gap. Germline V gene data show CDR1 as MNHNS and CDR2 as SASEGT. The CDR3 has 12 amino acids. DNA for the CDR3: TGTGCCAGCAGTCCCTCAGTCTCACCCCTCCACTTT. This codes for CASSPSVSPLHF.